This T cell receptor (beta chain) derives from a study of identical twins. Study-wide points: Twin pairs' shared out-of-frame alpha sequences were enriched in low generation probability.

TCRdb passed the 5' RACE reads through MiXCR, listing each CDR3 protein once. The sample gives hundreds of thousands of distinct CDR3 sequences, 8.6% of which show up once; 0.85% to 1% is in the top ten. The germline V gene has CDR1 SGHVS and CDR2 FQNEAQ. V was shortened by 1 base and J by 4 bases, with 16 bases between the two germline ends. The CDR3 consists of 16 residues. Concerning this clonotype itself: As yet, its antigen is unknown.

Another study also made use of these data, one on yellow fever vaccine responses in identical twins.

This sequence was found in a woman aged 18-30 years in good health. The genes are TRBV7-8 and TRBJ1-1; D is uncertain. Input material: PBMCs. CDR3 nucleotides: TGTGCCAGCAGCTTAGTTCGTCCATCACCGAGCACTGAAGCTTTCTTT. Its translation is CASSLVRPSPSTEAFF.